These 15 T cell receptor beta chains were sequenced from one sample in a study of T cell changes during pregnancy in multiple sclerosis. Method: immunoSEQ multiplex PCR; TCRdb's copy keeps in-frame clones and lacks some. The sample includes about 70,000 clones, 85% to 95% of them seen just once. The sample in question was peripheral blood, obtained in the second trimester of pregnancy. These receptors were obtained from a female donor in good health, enrolled as a control in a pregnancy study.

This sequence joins TRBV13 and TRBJ1-6; D is undetermined. Trimming cost V 5 bases and J 0 bases, with 5 bases left between them. Looked up from germline, CDR1 is PRHDT and CDR2 is FYEKMQ (reference sequence). The CDR3 extends over 14 amino acids. The CDR3 here is CASSPSSYNSPLHF. In DNA, the CDR3 is TGTGCCAGCAGCCCCAGCTCCTATAATTCACCCCTCCACTTT. The full variable domain, its missing parts supplied by reference TRBV13 and TRBJ1-6, is AAGVIQSPRHLIKEKRETATLKCYPIPRHDTVYWYQQGPGQDPQFLISFYEKMQSDKGSIPDRFSAQQFSDYHSELNMSSLELGDSALYFCASSPSSYNSPLHFGNGTRLTVT.

In its sample, this clone was seen once. The chain combines TRBV10-3 with TRBJ2-1; TRBD2 aligns across 10 bases. Trimming at V came to 0 bases and at J to 9 bases, leaving 8 bases not matched to a gene. Germline CDR1 ENHRY, CDR2 SYGVKD. CDR3 length equals 16 residues. CDR3 protein: CAISESRAGGPGEQFF. The CDR3 DNA sequence: TGTGCCATCAGTGAGTCGAGAGCGGGGGGGCCCGGTGAGCAGTTCTTC.

V gene TRBV4-1 combines with J gene TRBJ1-3; 8 bases line up with TRBD1. CDR1 MGHRA and CDR2 YSYEKL come from the germline V gene. V shed 2 bases and J 3 bases; nucleotides not matched to a gene: 9. This CDR3 spans 17 amino acids. The CDR3 DNA reads as TGCGCCAGCAGCCAACCCACCCCAGGGGGCTATGGAAACACCATATATTTT. Its protein is CASSQPTPGGYGNTIYF.

V usage is TRBV7-9 and J usage is TRBJ2-1, with D possibly matching TRBD2 (5 bases). Germline V gene data show CDR1 as SEHNR and CDR2 as FQNEAQ (reference sequence). The length of the CDR3 is 15 residues. Trimming cost V 2 bases and J 6 bases, with 14 bases left between them. The CDR3, as DNA: TGTGCCAGCAGCTTAACTAGATTTGGGCCCAATGAGCAGTTCTTC. This translates into CASSLTRFGPNEQFF.

Only one count was recorded for this clone. The chain is built from TRBV7-2 and TRBJ2-3; D ambiguous. Looked up from germline, CDR1 is SGHTA and CDR2 is FQGNSA. V dropped 8 bases and J dropped 4 bases, with 7 bases sitting between them. The CDR3 runs to 11 residues. The CDR3 DNA reads TGTGCCAGCCTACTCGCAGATACGCAGTATTTT. Its protein product is CASLLADTQYF. The entire variable domain, with the rest obtained from reference TRBV7-2 and TRBJ2-3, is as follows: GAGVSQSPSNKVTEKGKDVELRCDPISGHTALYWYRQSLGQGLEFLIYFQGNSAPDKSGLPSDRFSAERTGGSVSTLTIQRTQQEDSAVYLCASLLADTQYFGPGTRLTVL.

This chain links TRBV10-3 with TRBJ1-2, with D tentatively TRBD1 (6 bases). The CDR3 is made up of 13 amino acids. Germline CDR1 reads ENHRY; CDR2 reads SYGVKD. V dropped 3 bases and J dropped 3 bases, with 8 bases sitting between them. The CDR3 DNA is TGTGCCATCAGTGAACAGGGCTACTATGGCTACACCTTC. Protein product: CAISEQGYYGYTF.

The chain recombines TRBV5-6 with TRBJ1-1; tentatively, D is TRBD1 (6 bases). Germline CDR1 is SGHDT and CDR2 is YYEEEE. Deletions cut 6 bases from V and 12 bases from J, with 18 bases between. This CDR3 region has 12 residues. The CDR3: CASTPWGGPPFF. DNA for the CDR3: TGTGCCAGCACCCCCTGGGGGGGGCCCCCTTTCTTT.

This CDR3 is CASSDLGGYTF. CDR3 in DNA: TGTGCCAGCAGTGACCTAGGTGGCTACACCTTC. This chain links TRBV2 with TRBJ1-2, with D unresolved. V dropped 3 bases and J dropped 7 bases, with 6 bases sitting between them. CDR1 is SNHLY, CDR2 FYNNEI, per germline. This CDR3 is built from 11 residues.

This chain joins TRBV6-5 and TRBJ1-5; possibly TRBD1 for D (5 bases). Germline V CDR1 and CDR2: MNHEY, SVGAGI. This CDR3 is built from 14 residues. Trimming shortened V by 5 bases and J by 2 bases, and 10 bases separated the two germline ends. The DNA for the CDR3 is TGTGCCAGCAGTCAGGGCGGACGCAATCAGCCCCAGCATTTT. Protein sequence: CASSQGGRNQPQHF.

This chain links TRBV5-5 with TRBJ1-6; D might be TRBD1 (6 bases). Trimming cost V 0 bases and J 0 bases, with 16 bases left between them. Per germline, CDR1 SGHKS and CDR2 YYEKEE (reference sequence). The CDR3 consists of 19 residues. Here the CDR3 reads CASSLASVQGSSYNSPLHF. The CDR3 DNA sequence: TGTGCCAGCAGCTTGGCATCTGTGCAGGGGAGCTCCTATAATTCACCCCTCCACTTT.

This chain links TRBV19 with TRBJ2-3, with D possibly TRBD1 on 6 matching bases. The germline V and J ends were trimmed by 3 bases and 2 bases, with 12 bases remaining between them. Germline V gene lookup returns CDR1 LNHDA and CDR2 SQIVND (reference sequence). There are 15 residues in the CDR3. CDR3 protein: CASSISGQTTDTQYF. CDR3 in DNA: TGTGCCAGTAGTATCTCGGGACAAACCACAGATACGCAGTATTTT.

CDR3 sequence (DNA): TGTGCCAGCAGCAAAGCGCATTGGAGAGCGGGGGGGCGCTACGAGCAGTACTTC. It encodes CASSKAHWRAGGRYEQYF. The V and J genes are TRBV21-1 and TRBJ2-7; the table calls TRBD2, which could not be checked here. TRBV21-1 is described as a pseudogene. The CDR3 runs to 18 residues.

The V gene is TRBV2, the J gene TRBJ1-2; 7 bases line up with TRBD1. Trimming cost V 1 base and J 5 bases; bases outside gene matches: 4. The CDR3 has 14 amino acids. CDR1 and CDR2 from the germline V gene are SNHLY and FYNNEI. The CDR3 DNA reads TGTGCCAGCAGTGAAGGGGGACAGCTATATGGCTACACCTTC. Protein product: CASSEGGQLYGYTF.

This clone was seen only once. This rearrangement joins TRBV29-1 to TRBJ1-3, with D unclear. V was cut by 4 bases and J by 1 base, with 5 bases left in between. Germline lookup yields CDR1 SQVTM and CDR2 ANQGSEA. This CDR3 comprises 12 residues. The CDR3 here is CSVVGSGNTIYF. The DNA for the CDR3 is TGCAGCGTTGTCGGGTCTGGAAACACCATATATTTT.

The chain uses TRBV7-8 and TRBJ2-7, with D possibly matching TRBD2 (7 bases). Trimming removed 5 bases from V and 2 bases from J, with 10 bases in between. The CDR3 is made up of 13 amino acids. CDR1 and CDR2 from the germline V gene are SGHVS and FQNEAQ. Here the CDR3 DNA reads TGTGCCAGCAGCCGCGGGGGCCCCTACGAGCAGTACTTC. Amino acids: CASSRGGPYEQYF.